The sequence of this TCR beta chain was determined in a study of cytomegalovirus exposure and HLA in healthy donors. It was with 60 Vbeta and 13 Jbeta primers that the PCR ran. TCRdb's table, derived via immunoSEQ multiplex PCR, lists solely in-frame clones and lacks some. The data show about 97,000 clones, with around 10% seen just once and 4.5% to 6.5% held by the top ten. V lost 8 bases to trimming and J lost 1 base, with 11 bases between them. This CDR3 spans 14 amino acids. Germline CDR1 and CDR2: SGHNT and YENEEA. The sequence came from a man in his fifties in good health and CMV-seropositive. Sequencing was performed on PBMCs. The rearrangement uses TRBV11-3 and TRBJ2-2, with a possible D match to TRBD2 (6 bases). CDR3 in DNA: TGTGCCAGCCGGCCGGGACTGAACACCGGGGAGCTGTTTTTT. Its translation is CASRPGLNTGELFF. Full variable domain (remainder filled in from reference TRBV11-3 and TRBJ2-2): EAGVVQSPRYKIIEKKQPVAFWCNPISGHNTLYWYLQNLGQGPELLIRYENEEAVDDSQLPKDRFSAERLKGVDSTLKIQPAELGDSAVYLCASRPGLNTGELFFGEGSRLTVL.